One and the same sample provided the 5 T cell receptor beta chains below, sequenced in a study of T cell repertoires in cytomegalovirus infection. TCRdb independently ran MiXCR on the reads; one entry per CDR3 protein. This sample carries roughly 78,000 distinct CDR3 sequences, roughly 37% of them seen once, and the ten largest clones take 93%. Their target antigens are unknown. The material sequenced was CD8+ T cells from cultured PBMCs, taken from culture after CMV antigen stimulation. The source is a human donor in good health (CMV status not recorded). Some clones in this sample may be carry-over from other donors' samples.

This clonotype has more than one count but fewer than ten. The chain links TRBV19 to TRBJ1-4; tentatively, D is TRBD1 (5 bases). CDR1 and CDR2 (germline): LNHDA, SQIVND (reference sequence). This CDR3 is built from 12 residues. Trimming took 3 bases from V and 12 from J, leaving 11 bases between them. CDR3 region: CASSMGRDELFF. CDR3 coding DNA: TGTGCCAGTAGTATGGGAAGGGACGAACTGTTTTTT.

The sample holds a few counts of this clonotype. V is TRBV27 and J is TRBJ2-3, with D perhaps matching TRBD2 (7 bases). V was cut by 4 bases and J by 5 bases, with 16 bases left in between. This CDR3 spans 15 amino acids. Germline CDR1 and CDR2: MNHEY and SMNVEV (reference sequence). The CDR3 sequence: CASSSRRGPGDTQYF. CDR3 in DNA: TGTGCCAGCAGTTCGAGGCGGGGGCCTGGAGATACGCAGTATTTT.

This clonotype was observed a handful of times. The genes are TRBV7-2 and TRBJ2-3, with TRBD2 as a possible D gene (6 bases). The CDR3 loop spans 15 amino acids. V gave up 6 bases and J gave up 0 bases, with 13 bases separating them. Germline CDR1 reads SGHTA; CDR2 reads FQGNSA. CDR3 sequence reads: CASREWRVSTDTQYF. The CDR3 DNA reads TGTGCCAGCAGGGAGTGGAGGGTGAGCACAGATACGCAGTATTTT.

The chain employs TRBV7-6 and TRBJ1-1; D gene uncertain. Germline values: CDR1 SGHVS, CDR2 FNYEAQ. Trimming removed 4 bases at V and 0 bases at J, with 9 bases between. The CDR3 runs 14 residues. The CDR3 DNA reads TGTGCCAGCAGCTACTTCTCAGTGAACACTGAAGCTTTCTTT. Protein sequence: CASSYFSVNTEAFF.

This clonotype was detected only a few times. V usage is TRBV12-3 or TRBV12-4 and J usage is TRBJ2-3; D is undetermined. This CDR3 has 18 residues. With 7 bases removed from V and 1 base from J, the gap between germline ends came to 24 bases. CDR3 sequence reads: CASTPHLEMGRGTDTQYF. Here the CDR3 DNA reads TGTGCCAGCACCCCGCATCTGGAAATGGGAAGAGGCACAGATACGCAGTATTTT.